This T cell receptor (beta chain) was obtained from a study of blood T cell repertoires in COVID-19. This CDR3 has 17 amino acids. With V trimmed by 5 bases and J by 3 bases, 10 bases remained unmatched. Germline CDR1 is SGHAT and CDR2 is FQNNGV. Repertoires were generated with immunoSEQ multiplex PCR, while TCRdb's copy carries only in-frame clones and drops some. Among approximately 500,000 clones listed, 70% to 90% were seen once. This chain uses TRBV11-2 with TRBJ1-6; the match to TRBD1 covers 7 bases. Sequencing was performed on peripheral blood. The clonotype comes from a woman in her fifties or sixties with COVID-19, enrolled during active disease. The CDR3 DNA reads TGTGCCAGCAGCCTACTTGAGGGGGCGATCTATAATTCACCCCTCCACTTT. It specifies CASSLLEGAIYNSPLHF.